Sequencing of this T cell receptor beta chain was carried out in a study of T cell responses to AZD1222 COVID-19 vaccine. At the level of the study: Second-dose groups at about 4 or about 12 weeks were pooled.

Study-wide findings and caveats: Among those given AZD1222, only five or six were seropositive at baseline.

Sequenced by immunoSEQ multiplex PCR; TCRdb stores in-frame clones only, minus some. The sample lists about 110,000 clones; roughly 91% were seen once. Worth noting for this clone: Its specificity is not known.

Germline-derived CDR1 and CDR2 are SGHDT and YYEEEE. Trimming stripped 3 bases from V and 2 bases from J, with 8 bases between. The length of the CDR3 is 13 residues. Source: peripheral blood, taken on day 0 of AZD1222 vaccination. The chain uses TRBV5-6 and TRBJ2-5; no clear D gene. The sequence was collected from an adult in good health. The CDR3 is CASSSGEQETQYF. CDR3 coding DNA: TGTGCCAGCAGCTCAGGCGAACAAGAGACCCAGTACTTC.